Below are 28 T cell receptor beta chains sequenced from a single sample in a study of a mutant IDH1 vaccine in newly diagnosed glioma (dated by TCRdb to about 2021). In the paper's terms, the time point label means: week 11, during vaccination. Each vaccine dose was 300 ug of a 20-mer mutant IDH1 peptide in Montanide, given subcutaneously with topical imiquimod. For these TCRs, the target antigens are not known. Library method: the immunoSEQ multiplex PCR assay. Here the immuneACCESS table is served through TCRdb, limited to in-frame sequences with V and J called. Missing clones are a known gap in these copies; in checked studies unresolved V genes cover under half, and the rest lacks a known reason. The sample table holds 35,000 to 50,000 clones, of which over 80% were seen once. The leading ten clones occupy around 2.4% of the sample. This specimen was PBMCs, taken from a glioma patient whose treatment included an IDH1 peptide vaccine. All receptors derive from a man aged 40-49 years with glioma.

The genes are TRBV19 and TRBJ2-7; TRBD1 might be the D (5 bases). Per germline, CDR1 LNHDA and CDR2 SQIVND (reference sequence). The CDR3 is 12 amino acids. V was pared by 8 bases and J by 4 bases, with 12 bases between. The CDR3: CASSLQGYEQYF. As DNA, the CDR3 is TGTGCCAGTTCCCTCCAGGGTTACGAGCAGTACTTC.

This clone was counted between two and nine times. CDR3 loop: CASSKAPIQGYSNQPQHF. The CDR3 bases are TGTGCCAGTAGTAAGGCGCCTATCCAAGGGTATAGCAATCAGCCCCAGCATTTT. This chain connects TRBV19 to TRBJ1-5; D ambiguous. Germline lookup yields CDR1 LNHDA and CDR2 SQIVND (reference sequence). Deletions cut 4 bases from V and 0 bases from J, with 19 bases between. This CDR3 is built from 18 residues.

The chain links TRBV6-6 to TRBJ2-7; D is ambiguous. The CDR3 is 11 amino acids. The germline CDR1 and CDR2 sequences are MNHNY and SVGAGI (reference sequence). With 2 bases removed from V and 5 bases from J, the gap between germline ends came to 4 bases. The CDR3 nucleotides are TGTGCCAGCAGTTACGTCGACGAGCAGTACTTC. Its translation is CASSYVDEQYF.

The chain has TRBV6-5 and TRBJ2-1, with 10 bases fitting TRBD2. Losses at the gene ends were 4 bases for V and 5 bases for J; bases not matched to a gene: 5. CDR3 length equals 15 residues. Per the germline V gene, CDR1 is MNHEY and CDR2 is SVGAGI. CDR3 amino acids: CASSSGLAGDNEQFF. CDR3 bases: TGTGCCAGCAGTTCCGGGCTAGCGGGAGACAATGAGCAGTTCTTC.

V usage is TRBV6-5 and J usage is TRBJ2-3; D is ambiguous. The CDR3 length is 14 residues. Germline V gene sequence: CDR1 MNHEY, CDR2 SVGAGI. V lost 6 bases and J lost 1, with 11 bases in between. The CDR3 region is CASRDGSGTDTQYF. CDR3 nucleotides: TGTGCCAGCAGAGACGGGTCCGGCACAGATACGCAGTATTTT.

As DNA, the CDR3 is TGTGCCAGCAGTCCGAGCAAGAACACCGGGGAGCTGTTTTTT. This gives the protein CASSPSKNTGELFF. The V gene is TRBV27, the J gene TRBJ2-2; no clear D gene. Trimming removed 5 bases from V and 1 base from J, with 8 bases in between. The germline V gene encodes CDR1 MNHEY and CDR2 SMNVEV (reference sequence). This CDR3 comprises 14 residues.

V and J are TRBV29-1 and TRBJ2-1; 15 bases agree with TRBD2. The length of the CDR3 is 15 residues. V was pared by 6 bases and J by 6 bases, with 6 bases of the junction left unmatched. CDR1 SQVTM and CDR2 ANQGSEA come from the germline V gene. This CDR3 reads CSVGLAGGMRNEQFF. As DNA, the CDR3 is TGCAGCGTAGGACTAGCGGGAGGGATGCGCAATGAGCAGTTCTTC.

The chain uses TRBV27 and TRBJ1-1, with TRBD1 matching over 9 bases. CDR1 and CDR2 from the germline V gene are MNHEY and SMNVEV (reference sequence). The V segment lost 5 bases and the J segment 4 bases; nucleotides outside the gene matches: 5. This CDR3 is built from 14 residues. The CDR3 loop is CASSTRTGVTEAFF. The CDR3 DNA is TGTGCCAGCAGTACTCGGACAGGGGTCACTGAAGCTTTCTTT.

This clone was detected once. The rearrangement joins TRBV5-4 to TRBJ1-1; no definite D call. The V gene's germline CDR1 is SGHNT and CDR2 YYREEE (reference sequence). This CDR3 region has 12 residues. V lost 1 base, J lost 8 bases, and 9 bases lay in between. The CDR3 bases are TGTGCCAGCAGCTTGAAGGGAGGGGAAGCTTTCTTT. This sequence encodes CASSLKGGEAFF.

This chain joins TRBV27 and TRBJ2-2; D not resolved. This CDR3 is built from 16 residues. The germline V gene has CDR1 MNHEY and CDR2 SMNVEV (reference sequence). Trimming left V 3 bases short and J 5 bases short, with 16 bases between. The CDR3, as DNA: TGTGCCAGCAGTTTTCTAACACGATTGGGGACCGGGGAGCTGTTTTTT. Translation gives CASSFLTRLGTGELFF.

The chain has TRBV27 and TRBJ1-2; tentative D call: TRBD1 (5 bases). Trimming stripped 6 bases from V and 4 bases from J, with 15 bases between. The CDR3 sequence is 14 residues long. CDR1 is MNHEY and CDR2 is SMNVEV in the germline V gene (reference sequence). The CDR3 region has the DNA TGTGCCAGCAGGGGGACTGGGGGGGGCTATGGCTACACCTTC. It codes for CASRGTGGGYGYTF.

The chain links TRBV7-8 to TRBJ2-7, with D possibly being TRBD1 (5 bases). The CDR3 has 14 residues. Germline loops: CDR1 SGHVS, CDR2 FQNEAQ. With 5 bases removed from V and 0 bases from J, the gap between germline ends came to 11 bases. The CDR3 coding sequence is TGTGCCAGCAGCGTGGACACGAGCTCCTACGAGCAGTACTTC. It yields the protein CASSVDTSSYEQYF.

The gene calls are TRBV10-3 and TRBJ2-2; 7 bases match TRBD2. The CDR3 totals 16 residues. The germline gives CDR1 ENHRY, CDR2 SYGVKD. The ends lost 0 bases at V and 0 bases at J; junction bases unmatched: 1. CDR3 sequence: CAISESGGTNTGELFF. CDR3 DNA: TGTGCCATCAGTGAGTCGGGGGGGACGAACACCGGGGAGCTGTTTTTT.

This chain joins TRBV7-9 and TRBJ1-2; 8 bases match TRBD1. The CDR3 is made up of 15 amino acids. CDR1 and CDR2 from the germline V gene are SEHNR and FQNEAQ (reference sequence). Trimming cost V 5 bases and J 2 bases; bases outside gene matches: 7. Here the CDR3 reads CASSVTQGGNYGYTF. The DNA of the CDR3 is TGTGCCAGCAGCGTCACACAGGGGGGAAACTATGGCTACACCTTC.

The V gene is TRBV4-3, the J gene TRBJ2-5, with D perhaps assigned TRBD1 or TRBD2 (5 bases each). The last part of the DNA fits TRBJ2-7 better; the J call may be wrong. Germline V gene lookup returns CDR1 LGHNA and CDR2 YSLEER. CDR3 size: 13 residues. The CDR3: CASSQVTGGEQYF. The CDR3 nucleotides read TGCGCCAGCAGCCAAGTGACTGGGGGCGAGCAGTACTTC.

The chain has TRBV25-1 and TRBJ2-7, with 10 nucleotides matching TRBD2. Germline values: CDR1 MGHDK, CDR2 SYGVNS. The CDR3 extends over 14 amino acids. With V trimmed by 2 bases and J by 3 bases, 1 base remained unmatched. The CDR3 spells CASSELAGDYEQYF. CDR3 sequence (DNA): TGTGCCAGCAGTGAACTAGCGGGAGACTACGAGCAGTACTTC.

CDR3 DNA sequence: TGTGCCAGCAGTCGTAGGGTCGGGGAGCTGTTTTTT. It is translated as CASSRRVGELFF. The rearrangement joins TRBV5-6 to TRBJ2-2; no definite D call. Germline lookup yields CDR1 SGHDT and CDR2 YYEEEE. V was shortened by 5 bases and J by 7 bases, with 9 bases between the two germline ends. This CDR3 has 12 amino acids.

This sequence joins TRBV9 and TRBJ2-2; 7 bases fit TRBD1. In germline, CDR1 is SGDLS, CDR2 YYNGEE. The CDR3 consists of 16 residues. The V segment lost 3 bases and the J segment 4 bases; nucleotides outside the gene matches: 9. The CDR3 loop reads CASSARGTATTGELFF. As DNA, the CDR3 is TGTGCCAGCAGCGCGAGGGGGACAGCAACCACCGGGGAGCTGTTTTTT.

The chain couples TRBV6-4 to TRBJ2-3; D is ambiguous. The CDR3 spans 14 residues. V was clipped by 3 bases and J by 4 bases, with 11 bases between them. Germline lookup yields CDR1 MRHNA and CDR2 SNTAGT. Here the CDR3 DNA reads TGTGCCAGCAGTGAGCTGGGCAACGCAGATACGCAGTATTTT. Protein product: CASSELGNADTQYF.

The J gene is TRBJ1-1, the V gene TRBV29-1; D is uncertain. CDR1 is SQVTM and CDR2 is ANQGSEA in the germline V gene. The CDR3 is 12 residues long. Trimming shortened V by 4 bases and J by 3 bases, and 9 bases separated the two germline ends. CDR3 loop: CSVGPDYTEAFF. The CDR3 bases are TGCAGCGTTGGGCCGGACTACACTGAAGCTTTCTTT.

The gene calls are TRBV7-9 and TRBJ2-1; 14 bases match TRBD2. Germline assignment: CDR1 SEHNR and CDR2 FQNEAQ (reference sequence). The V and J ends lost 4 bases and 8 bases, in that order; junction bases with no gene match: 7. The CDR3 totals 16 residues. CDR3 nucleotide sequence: TGTGCCAGCAGCTCATGGGGACTAGCGGGAGTGCATGAGCAGTTCTTC. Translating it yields CASSSWGLAGVHEQFF.

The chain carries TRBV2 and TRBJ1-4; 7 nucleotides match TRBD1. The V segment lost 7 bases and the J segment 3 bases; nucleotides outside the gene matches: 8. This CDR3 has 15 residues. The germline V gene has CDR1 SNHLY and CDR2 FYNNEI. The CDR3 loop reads CASTGEGASNEKLFF. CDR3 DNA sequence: TGTGCCAGCACCGGGGAGGGGGCTTCTAATGAAAAACTGTTTTTT.

The CDR3 coding sequence is TGTGCCAGCAGGGGGGGCAGGGCCATCAATCAGCCCCAGCATTTT. It yields the protein CASRGGRAINQPQHF. The rearrangement joins TRBV2 to TRBJ1-5; D may be TRBD1 (6 bases). CDR3 length equals 15 residues. The germline V gene encodes CDR1 SNHLY and CDR2 FYNNEI. Trimming took 6 bases from V and 3 from J, leaving 15 bases between them.

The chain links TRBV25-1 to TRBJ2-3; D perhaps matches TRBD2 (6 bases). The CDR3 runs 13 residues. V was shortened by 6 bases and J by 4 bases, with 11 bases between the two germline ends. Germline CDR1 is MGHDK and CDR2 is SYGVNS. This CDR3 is CASSSTGADTQYF. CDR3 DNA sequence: TGTGCCAGCAGCAGCACGGGAGCAGATACGCAGTATTTT.

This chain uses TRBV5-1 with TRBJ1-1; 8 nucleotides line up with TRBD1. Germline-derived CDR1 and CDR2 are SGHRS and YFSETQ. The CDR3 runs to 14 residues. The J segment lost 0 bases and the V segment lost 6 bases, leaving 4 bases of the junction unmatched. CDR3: CASNNRGMNTEAFF. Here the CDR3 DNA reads TGCGCCAGCAACAACAGGGGGATGAACACTGAAGCTTTCTTT.

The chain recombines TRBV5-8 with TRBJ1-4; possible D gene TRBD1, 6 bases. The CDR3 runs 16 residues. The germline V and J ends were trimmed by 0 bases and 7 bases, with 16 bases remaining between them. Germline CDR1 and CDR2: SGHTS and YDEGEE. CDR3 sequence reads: CASSLAGGRVSEKLFF. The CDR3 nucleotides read TGTGCCAGCAGCTTGGCCGGGGGCAGGGTTAGTGAAAAACTGTTTTTT.

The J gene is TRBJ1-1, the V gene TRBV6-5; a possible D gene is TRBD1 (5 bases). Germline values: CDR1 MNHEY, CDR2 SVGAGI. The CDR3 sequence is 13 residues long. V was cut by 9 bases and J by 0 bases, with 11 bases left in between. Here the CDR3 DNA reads TGTGCCAGTAACAAGGACATGAACACTGAAGCTTTCTTT. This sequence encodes CASNKDMNTEAFF.

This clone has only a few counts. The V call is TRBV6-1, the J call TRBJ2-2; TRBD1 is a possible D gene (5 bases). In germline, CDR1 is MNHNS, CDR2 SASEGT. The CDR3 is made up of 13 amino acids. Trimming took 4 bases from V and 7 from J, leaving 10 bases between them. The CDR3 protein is CASSGQSIGELFF. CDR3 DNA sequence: TGTGCCAGCAGTGGACAGTCAATCGGGGAGCTGTTTTTT.